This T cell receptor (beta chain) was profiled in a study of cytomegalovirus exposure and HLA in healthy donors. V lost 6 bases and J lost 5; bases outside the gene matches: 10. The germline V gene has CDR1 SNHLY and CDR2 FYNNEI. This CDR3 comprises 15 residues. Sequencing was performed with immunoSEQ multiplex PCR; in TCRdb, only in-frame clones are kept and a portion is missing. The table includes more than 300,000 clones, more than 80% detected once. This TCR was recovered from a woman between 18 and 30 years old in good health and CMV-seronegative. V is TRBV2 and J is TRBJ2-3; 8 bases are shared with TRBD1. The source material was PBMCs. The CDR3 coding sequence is TGTGCCAGCAGCCCAACAGGGGGAATTGTAGATACGCAGTATTTT. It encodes CASSPTGGIVDTQYF.